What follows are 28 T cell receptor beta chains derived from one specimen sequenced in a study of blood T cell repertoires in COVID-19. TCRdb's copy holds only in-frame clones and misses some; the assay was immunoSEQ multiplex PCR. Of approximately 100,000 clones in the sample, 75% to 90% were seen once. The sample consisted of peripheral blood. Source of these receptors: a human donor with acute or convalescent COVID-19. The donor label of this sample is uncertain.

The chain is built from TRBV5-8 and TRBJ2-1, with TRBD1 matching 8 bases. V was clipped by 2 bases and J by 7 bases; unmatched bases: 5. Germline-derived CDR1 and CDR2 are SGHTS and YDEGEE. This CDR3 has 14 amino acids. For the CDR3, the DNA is TGTGCCAGCAGCTTAGGACAGGGTAGGAATGAGCAGTTCTTC. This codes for CASSLGQGRNEQFF.

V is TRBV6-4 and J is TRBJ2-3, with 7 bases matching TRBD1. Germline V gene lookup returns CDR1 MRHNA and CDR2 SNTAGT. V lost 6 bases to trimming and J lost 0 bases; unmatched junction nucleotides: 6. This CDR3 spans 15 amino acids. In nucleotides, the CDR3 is TGTGCCAGCAGGCAACAGGGGTATAGCACAGATACGCAGTATTTT. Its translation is CASRQQGYSTDTQYF.

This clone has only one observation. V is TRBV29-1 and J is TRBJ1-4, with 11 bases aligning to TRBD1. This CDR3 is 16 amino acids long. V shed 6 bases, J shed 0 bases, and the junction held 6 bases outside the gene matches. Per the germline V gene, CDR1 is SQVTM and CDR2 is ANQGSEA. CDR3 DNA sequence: TGCAGCGTCCGGACAGGGGGCCAACCAACTAATGAAAAACTGTTTTTT. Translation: CSVRTGGQPTNEKLFF. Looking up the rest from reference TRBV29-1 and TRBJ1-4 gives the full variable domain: SAVISQKPSRDICQRGTSLTIQCQVDSQVTMMFWYRQQPGQSLTLIATANQGSEATYESGFVIDKFPISRPNLTFSTLTVSNMSPEDSSIYLCSVRTGGQPTNEKLFFGSGTQLSVL.

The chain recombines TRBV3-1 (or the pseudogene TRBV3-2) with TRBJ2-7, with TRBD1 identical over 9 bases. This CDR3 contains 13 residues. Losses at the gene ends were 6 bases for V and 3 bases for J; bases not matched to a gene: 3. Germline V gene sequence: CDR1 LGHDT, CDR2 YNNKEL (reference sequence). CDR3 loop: CASRQGASYEQYF. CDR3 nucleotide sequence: TGTGCCAGCAGACAGGGGGCTAGCTACGAGCAGTACTTC.

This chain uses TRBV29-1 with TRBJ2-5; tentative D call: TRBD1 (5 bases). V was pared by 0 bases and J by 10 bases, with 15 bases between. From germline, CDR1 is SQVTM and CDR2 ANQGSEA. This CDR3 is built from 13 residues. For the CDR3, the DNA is TGCAGCGTTGAAGACCCTGCAGGGTTGGGCCAGTACTTC. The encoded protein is CSVEDPAGLGQYF.

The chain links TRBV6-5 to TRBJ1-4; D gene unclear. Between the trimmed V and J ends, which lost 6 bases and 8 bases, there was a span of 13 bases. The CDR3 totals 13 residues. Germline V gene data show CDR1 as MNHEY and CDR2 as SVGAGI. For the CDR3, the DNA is TGTGCCAGCAGATCGGGGTTGGGGGAAAAACTGTTTTTT. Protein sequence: CASRSGLGEKLFF.

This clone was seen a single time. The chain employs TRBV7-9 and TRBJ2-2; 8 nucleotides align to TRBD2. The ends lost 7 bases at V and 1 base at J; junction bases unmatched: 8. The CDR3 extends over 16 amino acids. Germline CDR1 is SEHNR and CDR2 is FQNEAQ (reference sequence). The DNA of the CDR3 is TGTGCCAGCACCACTTGGCGGGGGGTGAACACCGGGGAGCTGTTTTTT. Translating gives CASTTWRGVNTGELFF.

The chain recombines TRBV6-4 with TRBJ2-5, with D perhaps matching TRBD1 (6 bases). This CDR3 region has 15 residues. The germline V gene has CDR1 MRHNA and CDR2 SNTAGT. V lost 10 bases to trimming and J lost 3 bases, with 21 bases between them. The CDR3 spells CATPCRRTDEETQYF. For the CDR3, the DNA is TGTGCCACCCCCTGCCGTAGGACAGATGAAGAGACCCAGTACTTC.

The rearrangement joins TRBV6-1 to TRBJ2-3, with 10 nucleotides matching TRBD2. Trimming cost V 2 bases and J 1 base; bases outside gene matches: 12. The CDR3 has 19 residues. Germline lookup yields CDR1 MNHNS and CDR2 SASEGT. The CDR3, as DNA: TGTGCCAGCAGTGAAATTCTAGCGGGAGCGTTGGGCCGCACAGATACGCAGTATTTT. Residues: CASSEILAGALGRTDTQYF.

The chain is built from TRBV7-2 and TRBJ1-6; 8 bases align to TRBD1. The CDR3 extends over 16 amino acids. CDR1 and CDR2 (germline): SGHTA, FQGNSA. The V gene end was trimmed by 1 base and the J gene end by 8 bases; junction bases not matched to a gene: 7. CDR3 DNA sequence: TGTGCCAGCAGCTTAGGGGGGGGGACAGGATATTCACCCCTCCACTTT. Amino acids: CASSLGGGTGYSPLHF.

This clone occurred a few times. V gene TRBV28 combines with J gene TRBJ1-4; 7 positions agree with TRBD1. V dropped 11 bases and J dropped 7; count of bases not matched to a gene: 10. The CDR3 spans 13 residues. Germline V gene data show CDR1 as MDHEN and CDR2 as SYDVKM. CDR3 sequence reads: CAALSGGGEKLFF. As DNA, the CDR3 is TGTGCCGCGTTATCAGGGGGAGGTGAAAAACTGTTTTTT.

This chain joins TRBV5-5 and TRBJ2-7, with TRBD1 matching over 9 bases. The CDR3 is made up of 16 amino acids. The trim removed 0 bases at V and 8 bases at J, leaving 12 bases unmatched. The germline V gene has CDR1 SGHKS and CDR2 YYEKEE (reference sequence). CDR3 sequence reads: CASSLAGPQGQGKQYF. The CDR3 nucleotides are TGTGCCAGCAGCTTGGCCGGACCTCAGGGACAGGGCAAGCAGTACTTC. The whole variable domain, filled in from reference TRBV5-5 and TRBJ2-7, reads DAGVTQSPTHLIKTRGQQVTLRCSPISGHKSVSWYQQVLGQGPQFIFQYYEKEERGRGNFPDRFSARQFPNYSSELNVNALLLGDSALYLCASSLAGPQGQGKQYFGPGTRLTVT.

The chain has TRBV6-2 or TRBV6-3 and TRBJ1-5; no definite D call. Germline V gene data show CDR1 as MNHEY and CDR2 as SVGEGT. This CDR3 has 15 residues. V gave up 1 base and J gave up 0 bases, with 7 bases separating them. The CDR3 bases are TGTGCCAGCAGTTACTATGTCGGTAGCAATCAGCCCCAGCATTTT. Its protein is CASSYYVGSNQPQHF.

The CDR3 bases are TGTGCCAGCAGCCGGGCAGGGGGCGCCGGGGCTAATGAAAAACTGTTTTTT. Translating gives CASSRAGGAGANEKLFF. The chain carries TRBV7-2 and TRBJ1-4; 8 bases line up with TRBD1. V shed 5 bases, J shed 3 bases, and the junction held 11 bases outside the gene matches. CDR3 size: 17 residues. Germline-derived CDR1 and CDR2 are SGHTA and FQGNSA.

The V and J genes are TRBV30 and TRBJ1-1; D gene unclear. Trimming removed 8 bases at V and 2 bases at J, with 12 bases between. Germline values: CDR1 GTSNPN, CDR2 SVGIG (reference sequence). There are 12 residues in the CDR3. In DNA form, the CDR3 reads TGTGCCCGGACGCGTTTAAACACTGAAGCTTTCTTT. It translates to CARTRLNTEAFF.

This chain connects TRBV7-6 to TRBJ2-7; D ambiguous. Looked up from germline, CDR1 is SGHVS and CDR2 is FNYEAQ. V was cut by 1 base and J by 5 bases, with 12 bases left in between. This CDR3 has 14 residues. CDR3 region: CASSLVGPTDEQYF. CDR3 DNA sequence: TGTGCCAGCAGCTTAGTGGGCCCCACCGACGAGCAGTACTTC.

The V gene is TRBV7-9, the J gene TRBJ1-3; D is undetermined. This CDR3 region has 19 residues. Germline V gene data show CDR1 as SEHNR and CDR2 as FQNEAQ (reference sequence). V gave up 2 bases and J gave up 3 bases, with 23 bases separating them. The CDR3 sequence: CASSLRGGLGLSLGNTIYF. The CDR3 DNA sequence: TGTGCCAGCAGCTTACGCGGAGGTCTGGGCCTGAGCCTTGGAAACACCATATATTTT.

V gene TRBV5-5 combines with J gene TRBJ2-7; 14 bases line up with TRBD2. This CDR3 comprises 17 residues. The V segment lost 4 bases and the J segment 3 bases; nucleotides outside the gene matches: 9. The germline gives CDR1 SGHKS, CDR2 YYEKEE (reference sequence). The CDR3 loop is CASSPGLAGGINYEQYF. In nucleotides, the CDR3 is TGTGCCAGCAGCCCTGGACTAGCGGGGGGCATCAACTACGAGCAGTACTTC.

The chain's CDR3 is CASSLEDRSNTGELFF. CDR3 coding DNA: TGTGCCAGCAGTCTCGAGGACAGGTCGAACACCGGGGAGCTGTTTTTT. The rearrangement uses TRBV2 and TRBJ2-2; 7 bases map to TRBD1. The trim removed 5 bases at V and 0 bases at J, leaving 6 bases unmatched. Germline values: CDR1 SNHLY, CDR2 FYNNEI. This CDR3 comprises 16 residues.

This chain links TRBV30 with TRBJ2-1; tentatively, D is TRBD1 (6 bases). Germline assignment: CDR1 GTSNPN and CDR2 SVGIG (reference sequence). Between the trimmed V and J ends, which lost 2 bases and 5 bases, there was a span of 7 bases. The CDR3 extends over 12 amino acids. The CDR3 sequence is CAWSRQDNEQFF. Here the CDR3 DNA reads TGTGCCTGGAGTCGACAGGACAATGAGCAGTTCTTC.

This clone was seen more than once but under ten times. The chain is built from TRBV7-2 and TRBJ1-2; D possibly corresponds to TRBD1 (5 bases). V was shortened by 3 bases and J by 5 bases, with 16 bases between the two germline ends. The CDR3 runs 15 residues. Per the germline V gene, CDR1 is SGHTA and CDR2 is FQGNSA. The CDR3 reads CASSFPQRGGYGYTF. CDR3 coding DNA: TGTGCCAGCAGCTTCCCCCAGCGGGGGGGTTATGGCTACACCTTC.

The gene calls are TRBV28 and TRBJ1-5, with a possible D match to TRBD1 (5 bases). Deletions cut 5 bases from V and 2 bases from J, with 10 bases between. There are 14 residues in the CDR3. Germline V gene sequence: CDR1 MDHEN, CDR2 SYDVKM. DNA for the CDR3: TGTGCCAGCAGTCCAGGGTCTGGCAATCAGCCCCAGCATTTT. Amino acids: CASSPGSGNQPQHF. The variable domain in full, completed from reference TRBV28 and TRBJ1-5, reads DVKVTQSSRYLVKRTGEKVFLECVQDMDHENMFWYRQDPGLGLRLIYFSYDVKMKEKGDIPEGYSVSREKKERFSLILESASTNQTSMYLCASSPGSGNQPQHFGDGTRLSIL.

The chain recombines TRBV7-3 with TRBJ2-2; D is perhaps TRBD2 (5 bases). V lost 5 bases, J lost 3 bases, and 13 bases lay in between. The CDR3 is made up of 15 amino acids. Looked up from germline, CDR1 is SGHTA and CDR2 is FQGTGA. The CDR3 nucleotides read TGTGCCAGCAGCCCCCGTGAGGGTTACACCGGGGAGCTGTTTTTT. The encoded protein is CASSPREGYTGELFF.

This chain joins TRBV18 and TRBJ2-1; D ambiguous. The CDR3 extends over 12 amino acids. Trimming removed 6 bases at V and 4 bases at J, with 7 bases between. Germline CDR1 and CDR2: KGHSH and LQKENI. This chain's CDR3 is CASSLEYNEQFF. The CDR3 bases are TGTGCCAGCTCCTTAGAGTACAATGAGCAGTTCTTC. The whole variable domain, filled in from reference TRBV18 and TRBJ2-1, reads NAGVMQNPRHLVRRRGQEARLRCSPMKGHSHVYWYRQLPEEGLKFMVYLQKENIIDESGMPKERFSAEFPKEGPSILRIQQVVRGDSAAYFCASSLEYNEQFFGPGTRLTVL.

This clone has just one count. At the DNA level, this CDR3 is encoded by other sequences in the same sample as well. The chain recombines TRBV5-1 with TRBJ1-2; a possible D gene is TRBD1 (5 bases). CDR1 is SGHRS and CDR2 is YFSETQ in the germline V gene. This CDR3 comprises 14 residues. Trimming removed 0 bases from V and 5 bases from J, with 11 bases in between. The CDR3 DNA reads TGCGCCAGCAGCTTGGCAGAGGGGAGGTATGGCTACACCTTC. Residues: CASSLAEGRYGYTF.

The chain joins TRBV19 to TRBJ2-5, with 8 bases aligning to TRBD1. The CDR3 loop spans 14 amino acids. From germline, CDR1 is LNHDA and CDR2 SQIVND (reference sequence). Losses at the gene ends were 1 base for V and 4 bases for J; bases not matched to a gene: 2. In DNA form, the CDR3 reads TGTGCCAGTAGTATAGCAGGGACAGGAGAGACCCAGTACTTC. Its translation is CASSIAGTGETQYF.

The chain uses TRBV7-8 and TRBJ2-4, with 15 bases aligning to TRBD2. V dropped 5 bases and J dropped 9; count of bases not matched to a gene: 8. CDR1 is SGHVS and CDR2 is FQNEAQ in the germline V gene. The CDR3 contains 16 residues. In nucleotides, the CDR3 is TGTGCCAGCAGCCCACGGACTAGCGGGGGGGCCGCCATTCAGTACTTC. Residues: CASSPRTSGGAAIQYF.

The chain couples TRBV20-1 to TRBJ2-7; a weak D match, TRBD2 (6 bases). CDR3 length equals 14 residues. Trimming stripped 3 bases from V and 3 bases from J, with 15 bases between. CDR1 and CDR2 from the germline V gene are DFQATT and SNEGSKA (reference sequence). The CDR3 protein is CSASVGGVGYEQYF. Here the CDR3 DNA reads TGCAGTGCTAGTGTCGGGGGAGTGGGCTACGAGCAGTACTTC.